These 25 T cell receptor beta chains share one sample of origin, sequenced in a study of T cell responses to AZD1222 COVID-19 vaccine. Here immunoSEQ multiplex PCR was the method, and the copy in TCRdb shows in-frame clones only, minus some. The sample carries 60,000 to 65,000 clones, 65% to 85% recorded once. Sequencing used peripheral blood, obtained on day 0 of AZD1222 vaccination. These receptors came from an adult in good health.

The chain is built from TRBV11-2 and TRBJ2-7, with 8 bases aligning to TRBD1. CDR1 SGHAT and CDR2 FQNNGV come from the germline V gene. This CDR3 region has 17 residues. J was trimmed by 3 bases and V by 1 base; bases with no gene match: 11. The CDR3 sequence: CASSLGFGQGAFYEQYF. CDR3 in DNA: TGTGCCAGCAGCTTAGGGTTCGGGCAGGGGGCCTTCTACGAGCAGTACTTC.

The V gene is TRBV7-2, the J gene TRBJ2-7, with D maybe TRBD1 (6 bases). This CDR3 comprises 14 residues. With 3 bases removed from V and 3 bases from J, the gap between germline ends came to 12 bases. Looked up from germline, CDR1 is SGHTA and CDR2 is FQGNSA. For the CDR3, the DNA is TGTGCCAGCAGCTTTGGGACAAAGGGCTACGAGCAGTACTTC. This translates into CASSFGTKGYEQYF.

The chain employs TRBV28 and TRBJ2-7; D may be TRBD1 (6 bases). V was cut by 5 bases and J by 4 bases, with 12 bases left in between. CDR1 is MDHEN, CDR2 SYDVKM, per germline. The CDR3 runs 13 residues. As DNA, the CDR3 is TGTGCCAGCAGTCCCCACAGGGTTTACGAGCAGTACTTC. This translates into CASSPHRVYEQYF.

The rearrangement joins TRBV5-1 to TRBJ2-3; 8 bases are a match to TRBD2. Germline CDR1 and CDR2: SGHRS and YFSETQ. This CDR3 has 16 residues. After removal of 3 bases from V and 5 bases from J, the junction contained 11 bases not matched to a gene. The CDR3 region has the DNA TGCGCCAGCAGCTCCCTACCTACTAGCGGCGTAGATACGCAGTATTTT. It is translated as CASSSLPTSGVDTQYF.

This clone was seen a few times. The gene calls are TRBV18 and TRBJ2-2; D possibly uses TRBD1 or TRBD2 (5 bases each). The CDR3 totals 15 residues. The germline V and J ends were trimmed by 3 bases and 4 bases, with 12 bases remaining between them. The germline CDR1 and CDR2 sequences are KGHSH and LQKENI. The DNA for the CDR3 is TGTGCCAGCTCACCCCGGGACGGTACCACCGGGGAGCTGTTTTTT. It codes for CASSPRDGTTGELFF.

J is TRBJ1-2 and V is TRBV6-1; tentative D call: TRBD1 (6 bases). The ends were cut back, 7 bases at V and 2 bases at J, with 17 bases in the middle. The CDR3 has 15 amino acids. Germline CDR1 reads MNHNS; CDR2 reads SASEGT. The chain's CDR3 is CASTPYQTGNYGYTF. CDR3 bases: TGTGCCAGCACCCCATATCAGACAGGAAACTATGGCTACACCTTC.

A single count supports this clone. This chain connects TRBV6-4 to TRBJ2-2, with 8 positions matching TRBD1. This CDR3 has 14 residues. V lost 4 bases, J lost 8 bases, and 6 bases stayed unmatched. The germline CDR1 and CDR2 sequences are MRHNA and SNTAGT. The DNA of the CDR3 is TGTGCCAGCAGTGCCCAGGGGGCGGCGGGGGAGCTGTTTTTT. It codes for CASSAQGAAGELFF.

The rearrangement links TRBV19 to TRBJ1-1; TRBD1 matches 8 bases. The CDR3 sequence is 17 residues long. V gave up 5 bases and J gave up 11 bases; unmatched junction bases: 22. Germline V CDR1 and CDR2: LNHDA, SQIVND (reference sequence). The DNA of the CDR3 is TGTGCCAGTAGTGCGCGCGGGGGCAGGGGGCTTTCATCCGTGGCTTTCTTT. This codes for CASSARGGRGLSSVAFF.

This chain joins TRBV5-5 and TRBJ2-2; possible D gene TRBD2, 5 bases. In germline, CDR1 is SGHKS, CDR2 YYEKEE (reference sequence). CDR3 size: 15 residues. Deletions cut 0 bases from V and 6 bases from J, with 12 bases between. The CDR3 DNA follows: TGTGCCAGCAGCTTGGGACTACCCTCACCCGGGGAGCTGTTTTTT. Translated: CASSLGLPSPGELFF.

This CDR3 is CASSLAGGGETQYF. CDR3 nucleotide sequence: TGTGCCAGCAGCTTAGCAGGGGGCGGGGAGACCCAGTACTTC. This chain connects TRBV7-7 to TRBJ2-5; 7 bases match TRBD1. Germline assignment: CDR1 SSHAT and CDR2 FNYEAQ (reference sequence). The CDR3 is 14 residues long. Trimming cost V 0 bases and J 5 bases; bases outside gene matches: 3.

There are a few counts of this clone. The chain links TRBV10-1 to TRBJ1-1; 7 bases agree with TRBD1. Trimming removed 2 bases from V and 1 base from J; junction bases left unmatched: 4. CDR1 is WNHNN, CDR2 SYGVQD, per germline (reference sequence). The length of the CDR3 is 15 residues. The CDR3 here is CASSEGRQGNTEAFF. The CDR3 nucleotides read TGCGCCAGCAGTGAGGGGCGACAGGGGAACACTGAAGCTTTCTTT.

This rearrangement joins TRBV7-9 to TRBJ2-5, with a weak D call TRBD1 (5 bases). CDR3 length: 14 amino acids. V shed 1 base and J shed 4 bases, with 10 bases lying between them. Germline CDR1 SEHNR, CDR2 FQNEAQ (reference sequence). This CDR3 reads CASSLEGLVETQYF. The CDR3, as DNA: TGTGCCAGCAGCTTAGAGGGGCTTGTAGAGACCCAGTACTTC.

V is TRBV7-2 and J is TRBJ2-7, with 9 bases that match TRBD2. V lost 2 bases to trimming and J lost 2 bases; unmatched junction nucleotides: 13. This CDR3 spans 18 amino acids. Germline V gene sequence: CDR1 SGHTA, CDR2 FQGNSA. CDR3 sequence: CASSLSVAIGGGAYEQYF. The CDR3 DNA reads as TGTGCCAGCAGCTTATCGGTGGCGATAGGCGGGGGGGCCTACGAGCAGTACTTC. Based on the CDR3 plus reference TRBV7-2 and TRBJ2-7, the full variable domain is GAGVSQSPSNKVTEKGKDVELRCDPISGHTALYWYRQSLGQGLEFLIYFQGNSAPDKSGLPSDRFSAERTGGSVSTLTIQRTQQEDSAVYLCASSLSVAIGGGAYEQYFGPGTRLTVT.

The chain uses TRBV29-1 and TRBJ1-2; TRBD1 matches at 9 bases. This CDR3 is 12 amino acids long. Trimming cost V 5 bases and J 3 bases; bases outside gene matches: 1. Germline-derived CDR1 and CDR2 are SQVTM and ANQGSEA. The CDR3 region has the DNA TGCAGCGTTACAGGGGGCGACTATGGCTACACCTTC. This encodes CSVTGGDYGYTF.

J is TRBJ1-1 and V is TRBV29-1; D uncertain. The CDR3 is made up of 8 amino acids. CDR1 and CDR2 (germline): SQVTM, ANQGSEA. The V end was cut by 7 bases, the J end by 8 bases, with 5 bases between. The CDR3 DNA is TGCAGCGGAGACGAAGCTTTCTTT. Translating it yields CSGDEAFF. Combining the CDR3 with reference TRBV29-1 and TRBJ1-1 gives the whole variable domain SAVISQKPSRDICQRGTSLTIQCQVDSQVTMMFWYRQQPGQSLTLIATANQGSEATYESGFVIDKFPISRPNLTFSTLTVSNMSPEDSSIYLCSGDEAFFGQGTRLTVV.

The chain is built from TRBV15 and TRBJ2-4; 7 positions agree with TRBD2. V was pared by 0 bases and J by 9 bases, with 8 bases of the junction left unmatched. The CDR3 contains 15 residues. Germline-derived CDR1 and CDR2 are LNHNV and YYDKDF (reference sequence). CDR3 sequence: CATSRDRGEESIQYF. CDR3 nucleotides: TGTGCCACCAGCAGAGACCGGGGGGAGGAAAGCATTCAGTACTTC.

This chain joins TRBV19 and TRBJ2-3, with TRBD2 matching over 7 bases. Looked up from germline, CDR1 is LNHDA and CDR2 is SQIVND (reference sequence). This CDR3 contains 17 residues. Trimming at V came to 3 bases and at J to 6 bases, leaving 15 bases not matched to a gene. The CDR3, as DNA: TGTGCCAGTAGTATTAGTAGGGCTAGCGGAATAGTGGATACGCAGTATTTT. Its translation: CASSISRASGIVDTQYF.

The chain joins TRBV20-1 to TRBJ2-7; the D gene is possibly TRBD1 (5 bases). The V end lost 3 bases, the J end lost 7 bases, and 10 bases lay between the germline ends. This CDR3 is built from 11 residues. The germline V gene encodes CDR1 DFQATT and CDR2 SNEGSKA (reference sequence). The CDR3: CSASRGREQYF. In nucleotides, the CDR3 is TGCAGTGCTAGTAGGGGAAGAGAGCAGTACTTC.

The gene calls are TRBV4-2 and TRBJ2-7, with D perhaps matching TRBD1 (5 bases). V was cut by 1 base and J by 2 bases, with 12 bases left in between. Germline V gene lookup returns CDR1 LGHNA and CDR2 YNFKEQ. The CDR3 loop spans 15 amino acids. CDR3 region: CASSQGGQGTYEQYF. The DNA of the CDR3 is TGTGCCAGCAGCCAAGGCGGCCAGGGAACCTACGAGCAGTACTTC.

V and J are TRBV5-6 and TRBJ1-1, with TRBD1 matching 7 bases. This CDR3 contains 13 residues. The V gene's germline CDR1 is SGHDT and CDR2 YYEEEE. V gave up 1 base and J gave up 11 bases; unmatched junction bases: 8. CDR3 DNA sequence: TGTGCCAGCAGCTTGAGTAGGGGGCGAATGGCTTTCTTT. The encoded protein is CASSLSRGRMAFF.

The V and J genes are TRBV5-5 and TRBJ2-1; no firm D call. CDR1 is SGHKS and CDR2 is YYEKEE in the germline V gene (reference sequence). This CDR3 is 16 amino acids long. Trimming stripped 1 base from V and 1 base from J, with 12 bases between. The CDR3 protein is CASSLNIARSYNEQFF. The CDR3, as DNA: TGTGCCAGCAGCTTGAATATCGCCAGGTCCTACAATGAGCAGTTCTTC.

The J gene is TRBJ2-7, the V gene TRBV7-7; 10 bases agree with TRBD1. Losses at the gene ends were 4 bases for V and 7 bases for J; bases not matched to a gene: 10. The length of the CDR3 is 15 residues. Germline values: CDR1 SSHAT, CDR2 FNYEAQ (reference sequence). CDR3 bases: TGTGCCAGCAGCTCCGCGTCGGGACAGGGGTTTGAGCAGTACTTC. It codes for CASSSASGQGFEQYF.

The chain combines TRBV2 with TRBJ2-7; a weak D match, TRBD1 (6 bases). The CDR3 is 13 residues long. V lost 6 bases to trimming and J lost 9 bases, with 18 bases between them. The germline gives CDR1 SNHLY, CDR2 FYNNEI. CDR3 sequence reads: CASREIQGRGQYF. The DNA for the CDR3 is TGTGCCAGCAGAGAAATACAGGGCCGGGGGCAGTACTTC.

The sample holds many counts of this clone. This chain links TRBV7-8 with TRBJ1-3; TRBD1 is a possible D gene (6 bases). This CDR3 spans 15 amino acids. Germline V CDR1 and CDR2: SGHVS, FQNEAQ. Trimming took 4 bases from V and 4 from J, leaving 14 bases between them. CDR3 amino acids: CASSYRGARGNTIYF. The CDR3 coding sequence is TGTGCCAGCAGCTACCGGGGGGCGAGGGGAAACACCATATATTTT.

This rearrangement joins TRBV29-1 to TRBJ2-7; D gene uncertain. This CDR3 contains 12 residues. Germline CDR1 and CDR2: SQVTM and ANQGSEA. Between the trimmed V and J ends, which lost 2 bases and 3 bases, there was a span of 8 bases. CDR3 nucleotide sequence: TGCAGCGTTGAAAACAGTAACTACGAGCAGTACTTC. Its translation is CSVENSNYEQYF.